What follows describes a single T cell receptor (beta chain). Which antigen it targets is not known. Base qualities are missing; no much larger clone stands one base away. The data are from a study of breast tumors, draining lymph nodes, adjacent tissues (dated by TCRdb to 2016 to 2017). Some background on the complete study: The study compared TCR beta repertoires across tumor, adjacent nontumor tissue and axillary lymph nodes from breast cancer patients. The study aimed to assess the relationships and possible T-cell exchange between tumor, surrounding tissue and draining lymph node repertoires in human breast cancer. The investigation overall reported the following: Tumor and nontumor tissue repertoires were significantly more similar in luminal-like than in basal-like breast cancer. T-cell repertoire diversity in tumors was found to be lower than in lymph nodes but higher than in nontumor tissue, and preferential V and J gene usage was observed. The conclusion that tumor T cells originate in lymph nodes was presented as consistent with a hypothesis rather than as directly demonstrated. The data were considered consistent with the idea that most tumor T cells come from the lymph node and then expand in tumor tissue.

The lymph node samples were taken from the axillary draining lymph nodes of breast cancer patients. Sequencing instrument: Illumina HiSeq 2000. TCR beta chain libraries were generated through multiplex PCR amplification. High-throughput sequencing was used to analyze the amplified TCR beta chain products. TCRdb reran the public reads through fastp at Q25 and MiXCR, keeping productive beta chains. Rows matching on CDR3 protein sequence are summarized as one entry with the most common DNA and genes. The sample profile shows approximately 170,000 distinct CDR3 sequences; approximately 33% of them were found once. The top ten hold 4.3% of the sample. At the junction V is shortened by 1 base and J by 8 bases, with 21 bases in between. The CDR3 covers 17 residues, taking in both the cysteine and the phenylalanine. The DNA shown is the 51-base CDR3, in frame from base 1. Per the germline V gene, SGHTA is the CDR1 and FQGNSA is the CDR2.

The receptor was derived from a female donor with breast cancer. Some clones in this sample may be carry-over from other donors' samples. The sequence is built from TRBV7-2 and TRBJ1-5; TRBD1 might be the D gene, on 5 matching bases. Sequencing was performed on axillary lymph node tissue. CDR3 sequence: CASSLGSRAGGGEPQHF. DNA sequence: TGTGCCAGCAGCTTAGGCTCTCGGGCGGGGGGTGGAGAGCCCCAGCATTTT.